These 30 T cell receptor beta chains share one sample of origin, sequenced in a study of cytomegalovirus exposure and HLA in healthy donors. The PCR used 60 Vbeta and 13 Jbeta primers. Profiling relied on immunoSEQ multiplex PCR, and the TCRdb table lists in-frame clones only, not all of them. The table lists some 90,000 clones, roughly 74% of them singletons. The material sequenced was PBMCs. The receptors originated from a woman in her 70s in good health and CMV-seropositive.

The CDR3 nucleotides read TGTGCCAGCAGCTTCGATCTAAGAAACACCATATATTTT. It encodes CASSFDLRNTIYF. The rearrangement links TRBV7-9 to TRBJ1-3; D ambiguous. Trimming removed 3 bases at V and 5 bases at J, with 8 bases between. Germline V gene data show CDR1 as SEHNR and CDR2 as FQNEAQ (reference sequence). This CDR3 has 13 amino acids.

The chain carries TRBV9 and TRBJ2-7; D might be TRBD1 (6 bases). With 0 bases removed from V and 2 bases from J, the gap between germline ends came to 9 bases. The CDR3 sequence is 14 residues long. Germline V gives CDR1 SGDLS, CDR2 YYNGEE. CDR3 protein: CASSVATGTYEQYF. The CDR3 DNA follows: TGTGCCAGCAGCGTAGCTACAGGGACCTACGAGCAGTACTTC.

V gene TRBV11-1 combines with J gene TRBJ2-7, with 9 bases fitting TRBD2. The J segment lost 6 bases and the V segment lost 1 base, leaving 7 bases of the junction unmatched. CDR1 and CDR2 from the germline V gene are SGHAT and FQDESV (reference sequence). The CDR3 consists of 15 residues. This CDR3 is CASSLGASGEREQYF. Here the CDR3 DNA reads TGTGCCAGCAGCTTAGGGGCTAGCGGGGAACGCGAGCAGTACTTC. The entire variable domain, with the rest obtained from reference TRBV11-1 and TRBJ2-7, is as follows: EAEVAQSPRYKITEKSQAVAFWCDPISGHATLYWYRQILGQGPELLVQFQDESVVDDSQLPKDRFSAERLKGVDSTLKIQPAELGDSAMYLCASSLGASGEREQYFGPGTRLTVT.

This chain links TRBV4-3 with TRBJ1-6; 7 positions agree with TRBD1. Germline lookup yields CDR1 LGHNA and CDR2 YSLEER. Trimming took 1 base from V and 9 from J; bases not matched to a gene: 3. CDR3 size: 14 residues. CDR3 nucleotide sequence: TGCGCCAGCAGCCAAGTTGAGGGGGCTTCACCCCTCCACTTT. Translation: CASSQVEGASPLHF.

The chain is built from TRBV28 and TRBJ1-5; possibly TRBD1 for D (5 bases). V dropped 10 bases and J dropped 1 base, with 8 bases sitting between them. Germline assignment: CDR1 MDHEN and CDR2 SYDVKM. The CDR3 spans 12 residues. The CDR3 nucleotides read TGTGCCACCCAGGGAAGCAATCAGCCCCAGCATTTT. Protein product: CATQGSNQPQHF.

The sample holds one count of this clone. This chain joins TRBV18 and TRBJ2-5; the match to TRBD2 covers 10 bases. Germline CDR1 is KGHSH and CDR2 is LQKENI. The CDR3 extends over 17 amino acids. After removal of 3 bases from V and 4 bases from J, the junction contained 11 bases not matched to a gene. The CDR3 here is CASSPPGRLAGVETQYF. CDR3 nucleotide sequence: TGTGCCAGCTCACCTCCCGGCCGGCTAGCGGGGGTAGAGACCCAGTACTTC. The full variable domain, rest sourced from reference TRBV18 and TRBJ2-5, is NAGVMQNPRHLVRRRGQEARLRCSPMKGHSHVYWYRQLPEEGLKFMVYLQKENIIDESGMPKERFSAEFPKEGPSILRIQQVVRGDSAAYFCASSPPGRLAGVETQYFGPGTRLLVL.

The chain recombines TRBV7-2 with TRBJ2-3; D is unresolved. Looked up from germline, CDR1 is SGHTA and CDR2 is FQGNSA. V was trimmed by 3 bases and J by 4 bases, leaving 8 bases between them. This CDR3 contains 13 residues. CDR3 region: CASSFQQADTQYF. Here the CDR3 DNA reads TGTGCCAGCAGCTTCCAGCAGGCAGATACGCAGTATTTT.

The V and J genes are TRBV19 and TRBJ1-5, with 7 bases aligning to TRBD1. This CDR3 region has 15 residues. Germline V gene lookup returns CDR1 LNHDA and CDR2 SQIVND (reference sequence). The V and J ends lost 0 bases and 1 base, in that order; junction bases with no gene match: 0. The CDR3 reads CASSIEGQSNQPQHF. As DNA, the CDR3 is TGTGCCAGTAGTATAGAGGGACAGAGCAATCAGCCCCAGCATTTT.

The rearrangement links TRBV19 to TRBJ2-3, with D tentatively TRBD1 (5 bases). Germline assignment: CDR1 LNHDA and CDR2 SQIVND (reference sequence). V lost 7 bases and J lost 11, with 19 bases in between. The CDR3 spans 13 residues. CDR3 in amino acids: CASTPGSRTGQYF. DNA for the CDR3: TGTGCCAGTACCCCCGGCTCGAGAACAGGGCAGTATTTT.

The chain uses TRBV28 and TRBJ1-5; the D gene is possibly TRBD1 (6 bases). The CDR3 length is 17 residues. The V end lost 2 bases, the J end lost 1 base, and 15 bases lay between the germline ends. The germline V gene encodes CDR1 MDHEN and CDR2 SYDVKM. The CDR3 loop is CASSLIGRQGSNQPQHF. The CDR3 DNA sequence: TGTGCCAGCAGTTTAATTGGAAGGCAGGGGAGCAATCAGCCCCAGCATTTT.

This clone was seen a few times. The chain recombines TRBV10-1 with TRBJ2-1; D uncertain. This CDR3 is 14 amino acids long. Germline assignment: CDR1 WNHNN and CDR2 SYGVQD (reference sequence). V lost 0 bases and J lost 3, with 6 bases in between. In DNA, the CDR3 is TGCGCCAGCAGTGAGTCGGCCCTCTACAATGAGCAGTTCTTC. It encodes CASSESALYNEQFF.

The chain's CDR3 is CASSFSRQGSGSPLHF. CDR3 nucleotide sequence: TGTGCCAGCAGCTTCAGCCGACAGGGAAGTGGTTCACCCCTCCACTTT. The rearrangement uses TRBV7-3 and TRBJ1-6; TRBD1 matches at 7 bases. This CDR3 has 16 amino acids. The V gene's germline CDR1 is SGHTA and CDR2 FQGTGA. J gave up 9 bases and V 3 bases, and 11 bases lay outside the gene matches.

The chain links TRBV9 to TRBJ2-3, with 7 bases lining up with TRBD2. The CDR3 length is 15 residues. The junction had 3 bases not matched to a gene; V was cut back by 2 bases and J by 0 bases. The germline V gene has CDR1 SGDLS and CDR2 YYNGEE. The CDR3 coding sequence is TGTGCCAGCAGCGTCGGCGGGGGAAGCACAGATACGCAGTATTTT. This sequence encodes CASSVGGGSTDTQYF.

The V and J genes are TRBV5-1 and TRBJ2-3; 8 bases are shared with TRBD1. The J segment lost 5 bases and the V segment lost 4 bases, leaving 6 bases of the junction unmatched. The CDR3 has 14 amino acids. CDR1 is SGHRS and CDR2 is YFSETQ in the germline V gene. CDR3 sequence reads: CASSGGQGQDTQYF. The CDR3 DNA follows: TGCGCCAGCAGCGGCGGACAGGGCCAAGATACGCAGTATTTT.

V is TRBV19 and J is TRBJ2-2; 9 nucleotides align to TRBD1. Germline V lookup: CDR1 LNHDA, CDR2 SQIVND (reference sequence). Trimming at V came to 4 bases and at J to 4 bases, leaving 7 bases not matched to a gene. The CDR3 is 16 amino acids. The CDR3, as DNA: TGTGCCAGTAGTAGTGACGGGACAGGGTTCACCGGGGAGCTGTTTTTT. This translates into CASSSDGTGFTGELFF.

The chain carries TRBV5-5 and TRBJ1-3; possible D gene TRBD1, 5 bases. The V gene lost 0 bases and the J gene lost 0 bases, with 10 bases spanning the gap. This CDR3 comprises 16 residues. Germline values: CDR1 SGHKS, CDR2 YYEKEE (reference sequence). The CDR3 DNA reads as TGTGCCAGCAGCTTGGGACAGTTGAGCTCTGGAAACACCATATATTTT. Translated, it gives CASSLGQLSSGNTIYF.

In its sample, this clone was seen a few times. The chain uses TRBV5-1 and TRBJ2-1; 8 bases match TRBD2. From germline, CDR1 is SGHRS and CDR2 YFSETQ. Losses at the gene ends were 10 bases for V and 1 base for J; bases not matched to a gene: 16. The CDR3 loop spans 17 amino acids. The chain's CDR3 is CAGKGGAGTRSYNEQFF. As DNA, the CDR3 is TGCGCCGGAAAGGGGGGGGCCGGGACTAGATCCTACAATGAGCAGTTCTTC.

The chain is built from TRBV30 and TRBJ2-7, with D perhaps TRBD2 (6 bases). CDR3 length: 17 residues. CDR1 GTSNPN and CDR2 SVGIG come from the germline V gene (reference sequence). Trimming took 2 bases from V and 3 from J, leaving 23 bases between them. The CDR3 region is CAWSRRGKDWTHYEQYF. The CDR3 coding sequence is TGTGCCTGGAGTAGGAGGGGTAAGGACTGGACCCACTACGAGCAGTACTTC.

J is TRBJ2-7 and V is TRBV27, with D maybe TRBD1 (5 bases). Per the germline V gene, CDR1 is MNHEY and CDR2 is SMNVEV (reference sequence). The CDR3 spans 14 residues. The ends were cut back, 4 bases at V and 0 bases at J, with 10 bases in the middle. The CDR3 sequence: CASSSDSSSYEQYF. The CDR3 DNA is TGTGCCAGCAGTTCCGACAGTAGCTCCTACGAGCAGTACTTC.

The chain employs TRBV10-1 and TRBJ2-7; D ambiguous. The CDR3 runs to 13 residues. Trimming removed 4 bases at V and 6 bases at J, with 13 bases between. Germline V CDR1 and CDR2: WNHNN, SYGVQD (reference sequence). DNA for the CDR3: TGCGCCAGCAGTGCTTACAGCCTCGGCGAGCAGTACTTC. Translation: CASSAYSLGEQYF.

The gene calls are TRBV2 and TRBJ1-5, with unresolved D. V dropped 3 bases and J dropped 9 bases, with 9 bases sitting between them. The CDR3 spans 12 residues. The germline V gene has CDR1 SNHLY and CDR2 FYNNEI. The CDR3: CASSDAGSPQHF. CDR3 sequence (DNA): TGTGCCAGCAGTGACGCAGGTTCGCCCCAGCATTTT. The whole variable domain, filled in from reference TRBV2 and TRBJ1-5, reads EPEVTQTPSHQVTQMGQEVILRCVPISNHLYFYWYRQILGQKVEFLVSFYNNEISEKSEIFDDQFSVERPDGSNFTLKIRSTKLEDSAMYFCASSDAGSPQHFGDGTRLSIL.

The gene calls are TRBV7-2 and TRBJ2-2; D is uncertain. There are 13 residues in the CDR3. Germline V gene lookup returns CDR1 SGHTA and CDR2 FQGNSA. Trimming took off 1 base at V and 4 bases at J, with 4 bases between the two ends. The CDR3 sequence: CASSLVSTGELFF. The CDR3 DNA reads as TGTGCCAGCAGCTTAGTGAGCACCGGGGAGCTGTTTTTT. The full variable domain, completed using reference TRBV7-2 and TRBJ2-2, is GAGVSQSPSNKVTEKGKDVELRCDPISGHTALYWYRQSLGQGLEFLIYFQGNSAPDKSGLPSDRFSAERTGGSVSTLTIQRTQQEDSAVYLCASSLVSTGELFFGEGSRLTVL.

The chain uses TRBV4-3 and TRBJ2-5; 8 bases line up with TRBD1. The DNA end favors TRBJ2-7, so the J call may be wrong. This CDR3 spans 15 amino acids. Germline CDR1 and CDR2: LGHNA and YSLEER. CDR3 in amino acids: CASSQSRQGTYEQYF. The CDR3 DNA is TGCGCCAGCAGCCAAAGTCGACAGGGGACATACGAGCAGTACTTC.

This chain uses TRBV7-2 with TRBJ1-2; no reliable D call. The CDR3 is 14 residues long. Deletions cut 5 bases from V and 3 bases from J, with 13 bases between. Germline V gives CDR1 SGHTA, CDR2 FQGNSA. CDR3 in amino acids: CASSPGRVDYGYTF. The CDR3 nucleotides are TGTGCCAGCAGCCCCGGGAGGGTGGACTATGGCTACACCTTC.

The chain has TRBV27 and TRBJ2-7, with TRBD1 identical over 8 bases. V lost 8 bases, J lost 2 bases, and 8 bases stayed unmatched. There are 14 residues in the CDR3. Germline loops: CDR1 MNHEY, CDR2 SMNVEV (reference sequence). The CDR3 DNA sequence: TGTGCCAGCGGTCGACAGGGGATCCCCTACGAGCAGTACTTC. This gives the protein CASGRQGIPYEQYF.

A note on this clone: Its ends do not fully match the called genes, so a read error is possible. The chain links TRBV7-9 to TRBJ1-1; perhaps TRBD1 as D (5 bases). The CDR3 runs to 12 residues. CDR1 SEHNR and CDR2 FQNEAQ come from the germline V gene (reference sequence). This CDR3 reads CSSSLLGLEAFF. CDR3 DNA: TGTTCCAGCAGCTTATTGGGGCTCGAAGCTTTCTTT.

The chain has TRBV15 and TRBJ1-5; D is uncertain. Germline V gene data show CDR1 as LNHNV and CDR2 as YYDKDF (reference sequence). The CDR3 runs 15 residues. The V end lost 0 bases, the J end lost 9 bases, and 15 bases lay between the germline ends. In nucleotides, the CDR3 is TGTGCCACCAGCAGAGATCCGGGTCGCGAGGGGCCCCAGCATTTT. It codes for CATSRDPGREGPQHF. The full variable domain, completed using reference TRBV15 and TRBJ1-5, is DAMVIQNPRYQVTQFGKPVTLSCSQTLNHNVMYWYQQKSSQAPKLLFHYYDKDFNNEADTPDNFQSRRPNTSFCFLDIRSPGLGDTAMYLCATSRDPGREGPQHFGDGTRLSIL.

A few counts support this clone. This sample also contains other DNA sequences that code for the same CDR3. V is TRBV6-5 and J is TRBJ1-4, with TRBD1 identical over 10 bases. Trimming cost V 7 bases and J 6 bases; bases outside gene matches: 5. Per germline, CDR1 MNHEY and CDR2 SVGAGI. The CDR3 runs to 14 residues. CDR3 in DNA: TGTGCCAGCACCTGGACAGGGGGAGATGAAAAACTGTTTTTT. Translated, it gives CASTWTGGDEKLFF.

The chain combines TRBV7-2 with TRBJ2-1, with 11 bases matching TRBD2. The CDR3 sequence is 19 residues long. Germline V gene sequence: CDR1 SGHTA, CDR2 FQGNSA. The V and J ends lost 6 bases and 4 bases, in that order; junction bases with no gene match: 17. CDR3 region: CASSRGLRLLAGEYNEQFF. The CDR3 bases are TGTGCCAGCAGTAGGGGACTCAGGCTACTAGCGGGGGAGTACAATGAGCAGTTCTTC.

The chain joins TRBV7-2 to TRBJ2-5; TRBD2 matches 8 bases. Germline V gene data show CDR1 as SGHTA and CDR2 as FQGNSA. V dropped 5 bases and J dropped 2; count of bases not matched to a gene: 10. The CDR3 covers 16 residues. DNA for the CDR3: TGTGCCAGCAGCGATCTACTAGCGGACGATCAAGAGACCCAGTACTTC. The encoded protein is CASSDLLADDQETQYF.